This T cell receptor (beta chain) was identified during a study of T cells in Graves' hyperthyroidism and ophthalmopathy. Clinical Activity Scores of at least 3, NOSPECS grades of at least 4 and durations under 3 months characterized ophthalmopathy patients. The CDR3 sequence is 14 residues long. V lost 3 bases and J lost 5, with 14 bases in between. Amplification targeted TCR beta CDR3 regions from RNA transcripts. First-round RT-PCR with HTBI primers amplified the TCR CDR3 region. One entry per CDR3 protein results from TCRdb running MiXCR on the multiplex PCR reads. The table records around 300,000 distinct CDR3 sequences, roughly 15% of them present only once.

The J gene is TRBJ2-7, the V gene TRBV12-3 or TRBV12-4; no definite D call. The clonotype was recovered from a woman aged 35 to 49 with Graves' ophthalmopathy. Sequenced input: blood. The CDR3 DNA reads as TGTGCCAGCAGTTTTCCGGCAGGCGAGAACGAGCAGTACTTC. Translated, it gives CASSFPAGENEQYF.